These 9 T cell receptor beta chains came from one sample sequenced in a study of T cell responses to AZD1222 COVID-19 vaccine. Assay used: immunoSEQ multiplex PCR; TCRdb lists only in-frame clones, some missing. The sample holds around 160,000 clones, around 94% seen once. The sequences come from peripheral blood, collected 28 days after the second AZD1222 dose. The receptors here all came from an adult who received the AZD1222 COVID-19 vaccine.

The chain has TRBV2 and TRBJ1-2, with TRBD1 as a possible D gene (5 bases). Germline V lookup: CDR1 SNHLY, CDR2 FYNNEI. V lost 6 bases and J lost 0, with 11 bases in between. The CDR3 runs 14 residues. For the CDR3, the DNA is TGTGCCAGCAGGGGCCGACAGACTAACTATGGCTACACCTTC. The encoded protein is CASRGRQTNYGYTF.

The rearrangement links TRBV5-1 to TRBJ2-5; TRBD1 or TRBD2 may be the D gene (6 bases each). Trimming removed 3 bases at V and 5 bases at J, with 17 bases between. CDR1 and CDR2 from the germline V gene are SGHRS and YFSETQ. The CDR3 is 15 amino acids. CDR3 nucleotides: TGCGCCAGCAGCTCCACCCTACAGGGAGGTGAGACCCAGTACTTC. Protein sequence: CASSSTLQGGETQYF.

This sequence joins TRBV12-2 and TRBJ2-2; TRBD1 was called by the table and not checked on the DNA. TRBV12-2 is noted as a pseudogene. The CDR3 consists of 13 residues. The CDR3 here is CASRLAQAGELFF. The CDR3 DNA reads as TGTGCAAGTCGCTTAGCTCAGGCCGGGGAGCTGTTTTTT.

J is TRBJ2-5 and V is TRBV7-3, with a weak D call TRBD2 (6 bases). The V gene's germline CDR1 is SGHTA and CDR2 FQGTGA. The CDR3 sequence is 14 residues long. Trimming stripped 0 bases from V and 6 bases from J, with 11 bases between. CDR3 sequence reads: CASSLTGSGQTQYF. CDR3 DNA: TGTGCCAGCAGCTTAACCGGGAGTGGACAGACCCAGTACTTC. Full variable domain (outside the CDR3, taken from reference TRBV7-3 and TRBJ2-5): GAGVSQTPSNKVTEKGKYVELRCDPISGHTALYWYRQSLGQGPEFLIYFQGTGAADDSGLPNDRFFAVRPEGSVSTLKIQRTERGDSAVYLCASSLTGSGQTQYFGPGTRLLVL.

This chain connects TRBV28 to TRBJ2-7, with TRBD2 identical over 8 bases. The J segment lost 2 bases and the V segment lost 3 bases, leaving 9 bases of the junction unmatched. Germline V lookup: CDR1 MDHEN, CDR2 SYDVKM. The CDR3 covers 16 residues. The chain's CDR3 is CASSFGGASRPYEQYF. CDR3 DNA: TGTGCCAGCAGTTTCGGGGGGGCATCCAGACCCTACGAGCAGTACTTC.

The rearrangement links TRBV29-1 to TRBJ1-1, with 8 bases fitting TRBD1. The CDR3 length is 15 residues. V gave up 5 bases and J gave up 4 bases; unmatched junction bases: 12. Germline V gene data show CDR1 as SQVTM and CDR2 as ANQGSEA. The CDR3 loop is CSVHPHSGGGTEAFF. CDR3 coding DNA: TGCAGCGTTCACCCACACTCAGGGGGCGGCACTGAAGCTTTCTTT.

V gene TRBV18 combines with J gene TRBJ2-3; D tentatively fits TRBD1 or TRBD2 (5 bases each). CDR3 length: 14 residues. CDR1 KGHSH and CDR2 LQKENI come from the germline V gene. V lost 2 bases and J 5 bases, leaving 11 bases between the germline ends. The CDR3 protein is CASSPLGDRDTQYF. In DNA, the CDR3 is TGTGCCAGCTCACCATTGGGGGACCGAGATACGCAGTATTTT.

The chain links TRBV30 to TRBJ1-5, with a weak D call TRBD1 (5 bases). The ends were cut back, 0 bases at V and 6 bases at J, with 15 bases in the middle. There are 15 residues in the CDR3. Germline values: CDR1 GTSNPN, CDR2 SVGIG (reference sequence). DNA for the CDR3: TGTGCCTGGAGTGTAGGGGTAATCCACAGTCAGCCCCAGCATTTT. Translated, it gives CAWSVGVIHSQPQHF.

The V gene is TRBV5-8, the J gene TRBJ2-7; D remains unclear. This CDR3 comprises 14 residues. CDR1 is SGHTS, CDR2 YDEGEE, per germline. V dropped 1 base and J dropped 1 base, with 9 bases sitting between them. CDR3 sequence: CASSLSPTSYEQYF. The CDR3 coding sequence is TGTGCCAGCAGCTTGAGTCCTACATCCTACGAGCAGTACTTC.